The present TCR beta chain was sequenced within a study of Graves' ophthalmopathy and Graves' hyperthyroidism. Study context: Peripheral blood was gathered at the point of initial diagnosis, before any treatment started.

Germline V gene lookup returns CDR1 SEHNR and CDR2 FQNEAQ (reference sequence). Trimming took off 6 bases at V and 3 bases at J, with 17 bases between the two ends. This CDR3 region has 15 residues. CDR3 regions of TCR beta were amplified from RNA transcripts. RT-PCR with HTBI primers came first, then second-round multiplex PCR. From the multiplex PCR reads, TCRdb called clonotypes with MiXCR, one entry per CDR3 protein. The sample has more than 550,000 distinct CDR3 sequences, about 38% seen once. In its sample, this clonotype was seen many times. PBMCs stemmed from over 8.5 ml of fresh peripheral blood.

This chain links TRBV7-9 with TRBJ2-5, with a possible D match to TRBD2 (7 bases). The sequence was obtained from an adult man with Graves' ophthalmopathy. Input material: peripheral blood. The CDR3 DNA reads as TGTGCCAGCAGACTCGGGGGGCTAGCCGAAGAGACCCAGTACTTC. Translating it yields CASRLGGLAEETQYF.